This TCR beta chain was captured by sequencing in a study of cytomegalovirus exposure and HLA in healthy donors. The overall study: Membership in the Caucasian-associated ancestry cluster was found for around four fifths of fewer than 450 genotyped donors. Overall study results and limits: In an earlier analysis, about 87% or about 30%: the productive usage of most TCR beta V segments. Excluded: some indistinguishable V segments such as TRBV6-2 and TRBV6-3. Analyses of presence and absence presupposed an approximately uniform sequencing depth across donors.

This CDR3 spans 13 amino acids. V was cut by 5 bases and J by 1 base, with 9 bases left in between. CDR1 is SGHRS, CDR2 YFSETQ, per germline. It was with 60 Vbeta and 13 Jbeta primers that the PCR ran. Measured with immunoSEQ multiplex PCR; TCRdb has only the in-frame clones, and not every one. This table holds some 110,000 clones, less than 80% found once. A single count supports this clone. What it binds is unknown. The sequence was obtained from a man in his forties or fifties in good health and CMV-seronegative. The sequenced sample was PBMCs. The J gene is TRBJ1-1, the V gene TRBV5-1, with D possibly matching TRBD1 (5 bases). The CDR3 reads CASRGQPNTEAFF. DNA of the CDR3: TGCGCCAGCAGGGGGCAGCCGAACACTGAAGCTTTCTTT.